This T cell receptor beta chain originates from a study of control samples from healthy donors and cancer patients. Sequenced by immunoSEQ multiplex PCR; TCRdb stores in-frame clones only, minus some. The repertoire holds around 140,000 clones, with around 92% as singletons. The CDR3 covers 11 residues. CDR1 and CDR2 (germline): DFQATT, SNEGSKA (reference sequence). The V end was cut by 3 bases, the J end by 6 bases, with 8 bases between. This clonotype originated in a man aged 30 to 39 in good health. The sequencing input was blood. The chain employs TRBV20-1 and TRBJ1-1; D not resolved. As DNA, the CDR3 is TGCAGTGCTAGGACGGGGTCTGAAGCTTTCTTT. Residues: CSARTGSEAFF.